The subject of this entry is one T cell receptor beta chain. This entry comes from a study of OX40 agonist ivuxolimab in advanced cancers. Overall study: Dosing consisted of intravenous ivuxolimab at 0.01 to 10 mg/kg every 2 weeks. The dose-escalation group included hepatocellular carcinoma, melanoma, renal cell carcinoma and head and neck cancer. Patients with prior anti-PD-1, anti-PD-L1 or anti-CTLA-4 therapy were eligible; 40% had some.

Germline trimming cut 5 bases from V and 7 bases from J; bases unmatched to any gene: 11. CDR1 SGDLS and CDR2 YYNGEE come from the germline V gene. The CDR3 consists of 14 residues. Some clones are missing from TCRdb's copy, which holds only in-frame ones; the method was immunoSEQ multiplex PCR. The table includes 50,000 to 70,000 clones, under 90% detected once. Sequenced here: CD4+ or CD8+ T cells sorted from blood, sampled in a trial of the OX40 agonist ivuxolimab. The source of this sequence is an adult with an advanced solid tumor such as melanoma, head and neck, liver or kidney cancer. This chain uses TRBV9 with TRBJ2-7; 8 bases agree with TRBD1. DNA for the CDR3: TGTGCCAGCAGGGAGGCACCAGACAGGGGTGAGCAGTACTTC. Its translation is CASREAPDRGEQYF.